One sample yielded the 23 T cell receptor beta chains listed below, sequenced in a study of human T cells and chemical hapten exposure. In TCRdb, the RACE reads were re-called with MiXCR into one record per CDR3 protein. The repertoire holds over 70,000 distinct CDR3 sequences, with approximately 14% as singletons. Indicated time point: pre-sensitization, week 0. Specified treatment: therapeutic diphenylcyclopropenone sensitization with weekly scalp DPC. The sample here was whole blood, taken in connection with sensitization to the hapten diphenylcyclopropenone (DPC). All receptors come from a woman between 45 and 65 years old with alopecia areata. Some clones in this sample may be carry-over from other donors' samples.

J is TRBJ2-1 and V is TRBV7-8, with D unresolved. TRBJ2-7 explains the end of the DNA better; the J call may be wrong. Per germline, CDR1 SGHVS and CDR2 FQNEAQ. This CDR3 is 16 amino acids long. CDR3 in DNA: TGTGCCAGCAGCTTATGGGCAGGAGCGCCCTACAATGAGCAGTACTTC. Translated: CASSLWAGAPYNEQYF.

The chain links TRBV3-1 to TRBJ1-1; no clear D gene. Germline-derived CDR1 and CDR2 are LGHDT and YNNKEL (reference sequence). The CDR3 runs to 11 residues. V was cut by 1 base and J by 8 bases, with 5 bases left in between. For the CDR3, the DNA is TGTGCCAGCAGCCAAGCAATGGAAGCTTTCTTT. Its protein is CASSQAMEAFF.

The table lists this clonotype with a few counts. The chain recombines TRBV20-1 with TRBJ2-1, with 11 nucleotides matching TRBD2. V lost 5 bases, J lost 3 bases, and 3 bases stayed unmatched. The CDR3 extends over 14 amino acids. The V gene's germline CDR1 is DFQATT and CDR2 SNEGSKA (reference sequence). The CDR3 region has the DNA TGCAGTGCTGAACTAGCGGGGGTCTACAATGAGCAGTTCTTC. This translates into CSAELAGVYNEQFF.

This clonotype showed up just a few times. V usage is TRBV7-8 and J usage is TRBJ2-3; 7 bases line up with TRBD2. Germline loops: CDR1 SGHVS, CDR2 FQNEAQ. The CDR3 spans 14 residues. J lost 8 bases, V lost 1 base, and 6 bases had no gene match. CDR3 in amino acids: CASSLEEGRVTQYF. In DNA, the CDR3 is TGTGCCAGCAGCTTAGAAGAGGGGAGGGTTACGCAGTATTTT. Looking up the rest from reference TRBV7-8 and TRBJ2-3 gives the full variable domain: GAGVSQSPRYKVAKRGQDVALRCDPISGHVSLFWYQQALGQGPEFLTYFQNEAQLDKSGLPSDRFFAERPEGSVSTLKIQRTQQEDSAVYLCASSLEEGRVTQYFGPGTRLTVL.

This chain joins TRBV20-1 and TRBJ2-5; no reliable D call. CDR3 length: 13 amino acids. With 3 bases removed from V and 0 bases from J, the gap between germline ends came to 8 bases. Looked up from germline, CDR1 is DFQATT and CDR2 is SNEGSKA (reference sequence). CDR3 DNA sequence: TGCAGTGCTAGCAGGTGGGACCAAGAGACCCAGTACTTC. Translation gives CSASRWDQETQYF.

V gene TRBV6-2 or TRBV6-3 combines with J gene TRBJ1-3; D not certain. The CDR3 totals 13 residues. Trimming took off 8 bases at V and 4 bases at J, with 12 bases between the two ends. Germline assignment: CDR1 MNHEY and CDR2 SVGEGT. The CDR3, as DNA: TGTGCCAGCGGACTCCCGGCAGGAAACACCATATATTTT. It encodes CASGLPAGNTIYF.

This clonotype was recorded at least ten times. This rearrangement joins TRBV20-1 to TRBJ2-5; TRBD2 aligns across 10 bases. Germline V lookup: CDR1 DFQATT, CDR2 SNEGSKA (reference sequence). The junction had 6 bases not matched to a gene; V was cut back by 3 bases and J by 5 bases. The CDR3 length is 14 residues. As DNA, the CDR3 is TGCAGTGCTAGGGAAGCGGGAGGGATCGAGACCCAGTACTTC. This translates into CSAREAGGIETQYF.

CDR3: CASSPDRVEQYF. CDR3 DNA sequence: TGTGCCAGCTCACCAGACAGGGTTGAGCAGTACTTC. The V gene is TRBV18, the J gene TRBJ2-7; 7 nucleotides match TRBD1. V was pared by 2 bases and J by 7 bases, with 2 bases of the junction left unmatched. Germline lookup yields CDR1 KGHSH and CDR2 LQKENI. The CDR3 has 12 residues.

Many counts were recorded for this clonotype. V and J are TRBV7-9 and TRBJ2-5; D uncertain. Looked up from germline, CDR1 is SEHNR and CDR2 is FQNEAQ (reference sequence). CDR3 length equals 11 residues. V lost 5 bases to trimming and J lost 5 bases, with 6 bases between them. Here the CDR3 DNA reads TGTGCCAGCAGCGGATTCGAGACCCAGTACTTC. It is translated as CASSGFETQYF.

The chain employs TRBV7-9 and TRBJ1-2; D unclear. Germline V gene sequence: CDR1 SEHNR, CDR2 FQNEAQ (reference sequence). Trimming pared 1 base from V and 4 bases from J, leaving 10 bases between. There are 14 residues in the CDR3. CDR3 amino acids: CASSLDSGIYGYTF. The CDR3 DNA follows: TGTGCCAGCAGCTTAGACAGCGGTATCTATGGCTACACCTTC.

The gene calls are TRBV4-3 and TRBJ1-1; 9 nucleotides agree with TRBD1. The J segment lost 1 base and the V segment lost 4 bases, leaving 4 bases of the junction unmatched. CDR1 and CDR2 (germline): LGHNA, YSLEER. The CDR3 runs to 15 residues. CDR3 in amino acids: CASSPGQGRNTEAFF. In nucleotides, the CDR3 is TGCGCCAGCAGCCCCGGACAGGGGCGGAACACTGAAGCTTTCTTT.

This chain links TRBV4-1 with TRBJ1-3, with TRBD1 as a possible D gene (6 bases). Germline CDR1 is MGHRA and CDR2 is YSYEKL. The CDR3 contains 15 residues. The V gene lost 1 base and the J gene lost 4 bases, with 11 bases spanning the gap. The CDR3 is CASSQGGARGNTIYF. The CDR3 DNA is TGCGCCAGCAGCCAAGGGGGGGCGCGAGGAAACACCATATATTTT.

The rearrangement joins TRBV20-1 to TRBJ1-2, with 8 bases that match TRBD1. This CDR3 has 14 residues. From germline, CDR1 is DFQATT and CDR2 SNEGSKA (reference sequence). The V gene end was trimmed by 3 bases and the J gene end by 6 bases; junction bases not matched to a gene: 9. The CDR3 protein is CSASWPGGSNGYTF. In nucleotides, the CDR3 is TGCAGTGCTAGTTGGCCAGGGGGCTCGAATGGCTACACCTTC.

Only a few counts were recorded for this clonotype. The chain employs TRBV7-7 and TRBJ2-3; TRBD2 matches at 8 bases. Unmatched junction bases numbered 6, after V lost 1 base and J lost 6 bases. This CDR3 contains 15 residues. Germline loops: CDR1 SSHAT, CDR2 FNYEAQ (reference sequence). The CDR3 reads CASSLGRAGGDTQYF. CDR3 bases: TGTGCCAGCAGCTTAGGGCGTGCGGGAGGCGATACGCAGTATTTT. The complete variable domain, with remaining parts taken from reference TRBV7-7 and TRBJ2-3, reads GAGVSQSPRYKVTKRGQDVTLRCDPISSHATLYWYQQALGQGPEFLTYFNYEAQPDKSGLPSDRFSAERPEGSISTLTIQRTEQRDSAMYRCASSLGRAGGDTQYFGPGTRLTVL.

In its sample, this clonotype was seen a few times. CDR3 nucleotide sequence: TGTGCCACCAGTGACCCGTCGAGTGCGGGAGGGCACAATGAGCAGTTCTTC. As protein: CATSDPSSAGGHNEQFF. The chain has TRBV24-1 and TRBJ2-1, with 9 nucleotides matching TRBD2. CDR3 length: 17 amino acids. V shed 4 bases, J shed 5 bases, and the junction held 11 bases outside the gene matches. Germline V gene sequence: CDR1 KGHDR, CDR2 SFDVKD.

This sequence joins TRBV19 and TRBJ1-1; D not resolved. V shed 1 base and J shed 8 bases, with 11 bases lying between them. There are 13 residues in the CDR3. Germline CDR1 and CDR2: LNHDA and SQIVND (reference sequence). CDR3: CASSIGALTEAFF. Written as DNA, the CDR3 is TGTGCCAGTAGTATAGGAGCCTTAACCGAAGCTTTCTTT.

This sequence joins TRBV7-2 and TRBJ1-2; D gene unclear. The V gene lost 5 bases and the J gene lost 7 bases, with 20 bases spanning the gap. Germline V CDR1 and CDR2: SGHTA, FQGNSA. The CDR3 runs 15 residues. CDR3 residues: CASSPLPFGFSGYTF. DNA for the CDR3: TGTGCCAGCAGCCCGCTCCCATTCGGCTTCTCTGGCTACACCTTC.

The rearrangement links TRBV6-6 to TRBJ1-3, with 7 positions matching TRBD1. Germline lookup yields CDR1 MNHNY and CDR2 SVGAGI (reference sequence). With V trimmed by 6 bases and J by 0 bases, 8 bases remained unmatched. This CDR3 has 16 residues. CDR3 in amino acids: CASSLTGPSSGNTIYF. The CDR3 bases are TGTGCCAGCAGCCTGACAGGGCCGAGCTCTGGAAACACCATATATTTT.

This chain connects TRBV28 to TRBJ1-1, with D possibly being TRBD1 (5 bases). The CDR3 has 14 residues. The V and J ends lost 2 bases and 1 base respectively, with 8 bases between them. Germline V lookup: CDR1 MDHEN, CDR2 SYDVKM. This CDR3 is CASSLVRGNTEAFF. CDR3 nucleotides: TGTGCCAGCAGTTTAGTAAGGGGGAACACTGAAGCTTTCTTT. Complete variable domain (other parts from reference TRBV28 and TRBJ1-1): DVKVTQSSRYLVKRTGEKVFLECVQDMDHENMFWYRQDPGLGLRLIYFSYDVKMKEKGDIPEGYSVSREKKERFSLILESASTNQTSMYLCASSLVRGNTEAFFGQGTRLTVV.

The rearrangement joins TRBV5-1 to TRBJ1-3; no clear D gene. Trimming pared 1 base from V and 0 bases from J, leaving 11 bases between. This CDR3 contains 16 residues. Germline V gene sequence: CDR1 SGHRS, CDR2 YFSETQ. CDR3 sequence: CASSLQSPYSGNTIYF. In nucleotides, the CDR3 is TGCGCCAGCAGCTTGCAGAGCCCTTACTCTGGAAACACCATATATTTT.

This clonotype showed up just a few times. J is TRBJ2-3 and V is TRBV5-1; 15 bases align to TRBD2. With V trimmed by 2 bases and J by 4 bases, 2 bases remained unmatched. The CDR3 has 16 residues. CDR1 and CDR2 (germline): SGHRS, YFSETQ. The CDR3 is CASSFGLAGGPDTQYF. The CDR3 DNA reads TGCGCCAGCAGCTTCGGACTAGCGGGAGGGCCAGATACGCAGTATTTT.

This clonotype was seen a few times. V and J are TRBV10-1 and TRBJ2-1; TRBD2 agrees at 11 bases. CDR1 WNHNN and CDR2 SYGVQD come from the germline V gene (reference sequence). CDR3 size: 15 residues. V shed 4 bases, J shed 7 bases, and the junction held 6 bases outside the gene matches. CDR3 bases: TGCGCCAGCAGTGCCTCGTTAGCGGGAGGGAATGAGCAGTTCTTC. It specifies CASSASLAGGNEQFF.

In its sample, this clonotype was seen a few times. J is TRBJ2-7 and V is TRBV4-1; D might be TRBD2 (6 bases). The V and J ends lost 4 bases and 0 bases respectively, with 13 bases between them. CDR1 is MGHRA, CDR2 YSYEKL, per germline. This CDR3 has 15 amino acids. The CDR3 DNA reads TGCGCCAGCAGCCCTCTAGCGATCAGCTCCTACGAGCAGTACTTC. Translated, it gives CASSPLAISSYEQYF.